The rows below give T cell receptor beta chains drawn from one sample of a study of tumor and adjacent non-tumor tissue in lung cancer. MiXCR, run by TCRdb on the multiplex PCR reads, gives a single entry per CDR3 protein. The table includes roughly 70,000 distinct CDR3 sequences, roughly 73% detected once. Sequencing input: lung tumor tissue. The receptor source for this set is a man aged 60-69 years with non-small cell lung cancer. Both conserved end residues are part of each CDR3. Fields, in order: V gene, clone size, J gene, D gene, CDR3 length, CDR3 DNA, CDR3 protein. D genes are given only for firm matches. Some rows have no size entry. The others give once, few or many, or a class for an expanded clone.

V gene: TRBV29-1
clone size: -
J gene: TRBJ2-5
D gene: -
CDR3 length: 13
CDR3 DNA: TGCAGCGTTGAAGATGGGACGGGAGAGACTCAGTACTTC
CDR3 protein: CSVEDGTGETQYF

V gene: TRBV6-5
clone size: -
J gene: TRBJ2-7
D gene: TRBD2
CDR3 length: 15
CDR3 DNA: TGTGCCAGCGGTTACTCCAGGCGGGAGACGGCCGAGCAGCACTTC
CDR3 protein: CASGYSRRETAEQHF

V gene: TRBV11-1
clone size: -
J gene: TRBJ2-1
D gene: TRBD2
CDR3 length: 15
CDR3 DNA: TGTCCCAGCAGCTATCTAGCGGGAACCTACAATGAGCAGTTCTTC
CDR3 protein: CPSSYLAGTYNEQFF

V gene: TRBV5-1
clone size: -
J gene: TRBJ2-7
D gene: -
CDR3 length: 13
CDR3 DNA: TGCGCCAATAGCTTGGAACAGACCTACGAGCAGTACTTC
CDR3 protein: CANSLEQTYEQYF

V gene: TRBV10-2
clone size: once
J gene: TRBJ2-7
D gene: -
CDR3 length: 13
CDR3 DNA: TGCGCCAGCAGTGCCGGCGGAATCTACGAACAGTACTTC
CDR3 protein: CASSAGGIYEQYF

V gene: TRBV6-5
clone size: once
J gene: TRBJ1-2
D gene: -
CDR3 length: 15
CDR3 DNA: TGTGCCAGCAGTTCCCCTGGACAAGGCCACTATGGGTACACCTTC
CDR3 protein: CASSSPGQGHYGYTF

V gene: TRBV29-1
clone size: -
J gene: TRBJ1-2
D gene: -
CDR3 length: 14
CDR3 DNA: TGCAGTGTTGAGACCCCAGACAGGAGCTATGGCTACAACTTC
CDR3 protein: CSVETPDRSYGYNF

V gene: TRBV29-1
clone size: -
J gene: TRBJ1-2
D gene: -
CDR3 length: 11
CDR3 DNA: TGCAGTGTTGACCGGGAATGCGGCTACACCTTC
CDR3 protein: CSVDRECGYTF

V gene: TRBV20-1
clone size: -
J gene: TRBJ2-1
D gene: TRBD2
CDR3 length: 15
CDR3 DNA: TGCAGTGCCGACCCGGGGACTAGCGGGAACAATGAGCAGCTCTTC
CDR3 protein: CSADPGTSGNNEQLF

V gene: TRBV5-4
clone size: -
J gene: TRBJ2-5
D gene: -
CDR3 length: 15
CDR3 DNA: TGCGCCAGCAGCTTGGACCAGGGGAGAGTAGAGACCCAGTGCTTC
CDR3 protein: CASSLDQGRVETQCF

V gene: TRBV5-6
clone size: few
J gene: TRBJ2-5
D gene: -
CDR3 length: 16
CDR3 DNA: TGTGCCAGCAGCTTGGGGGGCACACACGGGGTGCGGGCCCAATACTTC
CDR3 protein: CASSLGGTHGVRAQYF

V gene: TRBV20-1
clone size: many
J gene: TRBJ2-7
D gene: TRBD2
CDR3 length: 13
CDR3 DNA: TGCAGTGTAGGACTAGCGTCGACCTACGAGCAGTACTTC
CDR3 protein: CSVGLASTYEQYF

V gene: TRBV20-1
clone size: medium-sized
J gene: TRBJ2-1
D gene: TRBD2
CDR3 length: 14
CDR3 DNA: TGCAGTGCTAGTGGCGGGACTAGCCTTAATGAGCAGTTCTTC
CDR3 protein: CSASGGTSLNEQFF

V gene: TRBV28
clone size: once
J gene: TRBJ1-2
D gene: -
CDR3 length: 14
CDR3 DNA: TGTGCCAGCAGTCCGCTAGGGACCCAAAATGGCTACACCTTC
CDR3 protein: CASSPLGTQNGYTF

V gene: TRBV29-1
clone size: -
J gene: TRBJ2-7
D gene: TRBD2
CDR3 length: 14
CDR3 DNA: TGCATCGTTGTAGGTCGGGGGGTTACCTACGAGCAGTACTTC
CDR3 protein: CIVVGRGVTYEQYF

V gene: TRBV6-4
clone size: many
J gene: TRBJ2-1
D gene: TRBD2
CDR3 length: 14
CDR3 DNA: TGTGCCAGCAGTGACTCCGGGACTAGCAATGAGCAGTTCTTC
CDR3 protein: CASSDSGTSNEQFF

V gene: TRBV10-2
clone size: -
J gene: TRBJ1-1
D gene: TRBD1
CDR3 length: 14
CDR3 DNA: TGCGCCAGCAGTCGAGACAGGGCGAACACTGAAACTTTCTTC
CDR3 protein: CASSRDRANTETFF

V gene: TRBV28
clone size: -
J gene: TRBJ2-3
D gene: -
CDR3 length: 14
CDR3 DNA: TGTGCCAGCAGTTTACCAGCGGGCACAGATACGCAGTATTTT
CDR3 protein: CASSLPAGTDTQYF

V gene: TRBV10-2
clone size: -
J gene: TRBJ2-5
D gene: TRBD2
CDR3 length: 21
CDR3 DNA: TGCGCCAGCAGTGAAAGGATGCCGGGACTAGAGGGAGCCAAGTCCCAAGAGACCCAATACTTC
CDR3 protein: CASSERMPGLEGAKSQETQYF

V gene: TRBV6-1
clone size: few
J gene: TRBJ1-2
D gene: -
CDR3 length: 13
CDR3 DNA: TGTAGAAGTAAGGGACCAGGCTACTATGGCTACACCTTC
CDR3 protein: CRSKGPGYYGYTF

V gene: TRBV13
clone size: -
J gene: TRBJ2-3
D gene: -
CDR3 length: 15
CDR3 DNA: TGTGCCAGCAGCTTAGCGAGACAGAACACTAATACGCCGTATTTT
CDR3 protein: CASSLARQNTNTPYF

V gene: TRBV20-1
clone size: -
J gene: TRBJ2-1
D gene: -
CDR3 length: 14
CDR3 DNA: TGCAGTGCTAGAGATCAACGAACTAGCTACGAGCGGTTCTTC
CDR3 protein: CSARDQRTSYERFF

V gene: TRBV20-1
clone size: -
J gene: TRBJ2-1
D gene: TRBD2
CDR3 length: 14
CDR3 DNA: TGCAGTGCTAGACTAGCGGGAGATGGAAATGAGCAGTTGTTT
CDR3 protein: CSARLAGDGNEQLF

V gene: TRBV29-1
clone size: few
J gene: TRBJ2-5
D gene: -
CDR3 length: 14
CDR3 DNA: TGCAGCGCATCGCACAGCTACCGCCACGCGAAACAGTACTTC
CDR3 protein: CSASHSYRHAKQYF

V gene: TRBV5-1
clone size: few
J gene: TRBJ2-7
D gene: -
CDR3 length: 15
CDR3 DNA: TGCGCCAGCAGCTTTGGGGCGGGTCACTCCTACGAGCAGTACTTC
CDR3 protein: CASSFGAGHSYEQYF

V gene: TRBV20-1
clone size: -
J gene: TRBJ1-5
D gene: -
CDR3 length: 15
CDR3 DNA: TGCAGTGCGGAAATTCCCCCCCTCAGCAATAAGCCCCAGCATTTT
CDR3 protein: CSAEIPPLSNKPQHF

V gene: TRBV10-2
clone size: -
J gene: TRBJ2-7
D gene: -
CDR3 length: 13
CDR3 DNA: TGCGCCAGCTGTGGCGGCAGGGGCAACGAGAAGTGCTTC
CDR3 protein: CASCGGRGNEKCF

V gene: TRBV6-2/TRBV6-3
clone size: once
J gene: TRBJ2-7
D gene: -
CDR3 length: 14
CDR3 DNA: TGTGTCAGCAGTTACATAGGCGGAATCTACGGGCAGTACTTC
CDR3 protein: CVSSYIGGIYGQYF

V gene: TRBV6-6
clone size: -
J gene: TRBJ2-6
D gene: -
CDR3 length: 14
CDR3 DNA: TGTGCCACCAGCATCGGCTCTTGGGCCAACGTCCTGACTTTC
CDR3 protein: CATSIGSWANVLTF

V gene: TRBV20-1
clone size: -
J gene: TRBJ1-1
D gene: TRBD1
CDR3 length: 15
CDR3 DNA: TGCAGTGCTACGACTGGACAGGAGATGGACACTGAAGCTTTCTTT
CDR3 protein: CSATTGQEMDTEAFF

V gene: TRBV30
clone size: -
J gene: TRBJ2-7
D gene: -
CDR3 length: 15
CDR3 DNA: TGTGCCTGGAGTGTTTGCCTGGGGAGCTCCCACGAGCAGTACTTC
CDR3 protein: CAWSVCLGSSHEQYF

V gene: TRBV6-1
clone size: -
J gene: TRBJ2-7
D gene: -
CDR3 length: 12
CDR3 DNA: TGTGCCAGCCAGGGCGCTATCATCCAGCAGTACTTC
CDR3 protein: CASQGAIIQQYF

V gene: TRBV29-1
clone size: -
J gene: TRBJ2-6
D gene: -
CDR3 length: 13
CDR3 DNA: TGCAGCGTTGACAGCCCTGGGGCCAAGGTCCTGACTTTC
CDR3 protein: CSVDSPGAKVLTF

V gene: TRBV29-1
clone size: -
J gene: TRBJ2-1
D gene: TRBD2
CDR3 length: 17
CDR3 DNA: TGCAACGTTGTATTTTGGACTAGCGGGAACTCCTACGATGAGCAGTTCTTC
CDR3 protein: CNVVFWTSGNSYDEQFF

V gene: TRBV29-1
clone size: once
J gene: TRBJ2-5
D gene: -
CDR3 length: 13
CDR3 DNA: TGCAGCGCTCCTTTCTACGCCCAAGAGACCCAGCACTTT
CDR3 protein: CSAPFYAQETQHF

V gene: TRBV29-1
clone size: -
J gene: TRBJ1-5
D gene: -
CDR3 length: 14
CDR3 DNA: TGCAGCGTTGGACCCTCAGGTAGAAAACAGCCCCAGCATTTT
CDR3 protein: CSVGPSGRKQPQHF